Following are 30 T cell receptor beta chains from one sample sequenced in a study of Ad26.COV2.S vaccination and SARS-CoV-2 variants. The sample's treatment: some 20 received Ad26.COV2.S at low or high dose, single or two shots; roughly five received placebo; per-sample allocation not given. After the first vaccine or placebo injection, samples were drawn on day 63. TCRdb's table, derived via immunoSEQ multiplex PCR, lists solely in-frame clones and lacks some. There are approximately 450,000 clones in the sample; approximately 92% occur only once, and 12% lies in the top ten. Here the sequenced sample was peripheral blood, taken in a trial of Ad26.COV2.S vaccine versus placebo. Receptors originate from a person aged 18 to 65 who received the Ad26.COV2.S COVID-19 vaccine or a placebo.

The genes are TRBV28 and TRBJ1-3, with 9 bases matching TRBD1. Germline-derived CDR1 and CDR2 are MDHEN and SYDVKM. The CDR3 is 17 amino acids. J was trimmed by 1 base and V by 5 bases; bases with no gene match: 9. CDR3: CASSTPTGGASGNTIYF. The CDR3 bases are TGTGCCAGCAGTACCCCCACAGGGGGCGCTTCTGGAAACACCATATATTTT.

The CDR3 here is CASSVGETYEQYF. The CDR3 DNA follows: TGTGCCAGCAGCGTAGGGGAGACCTACGAGCAGTACTTC. This rearrangement joins TRBV9 to TRBJ2-7, with D perhaps TRBD2 (5 bases). The germline CDR1 and CDR2 sequences are SGDLS and YYNGEE. This CDR3 region has 13 residues. Trimming left V 0 bases short and J 2 bases short, with 6 bases between.

The chain employs TRBV27 and TRBJ2-1; D unclear. The germline V gene has CDR1 MNHEY and CDR2 SMNVEV (reference sequence). The CDR3 spans 13 residues. V lost 5 bases and J 6 bases, leaving 11 bases between the germline ends. Here the CDR3 DNA reads TGTGCCAGCAGTATGAGAGCGAGCAATGAGCAGTTCTTC. As protein: CASSMRASNEQFF.

Here the CDR3 reads CASSPNTVRNTQYF. The CDR3 DNA sequence: TGTGCCAGCAGTCCGAACACGGTCAGGAATACGCAGTATTTT. The chain uses TRBV27 and TRBJ2-3; D is unclear. V lost 5 bases, J lost 7 bases, and 16 bases lay in between. The CDR3 consists of 14 residues. CDR1 is MNHEY, CDR2 SMNVEV, per germline (reference sequence).

The chain's CDR3 is CASSVGQGLLTGELFF. The CDR3, as DNA: TGTGCCAGCAGCGTAGGTCAGGGGCTGTTGACCGGGGAGCTGTTTTTT. J is TRBJ2-2 and V is TRBV9; TRBD1 is a possible D gene (6 bases). Per germline, CDR1 SGDLS and CDR2 YYNGEE. CDR3 length: 16 amino acids. V shed 0 bases and J shed 5 bases, with 14 bases lying between them.

The chain couples TRBV7-2 to TRBJ2-7, with 7 bases that match TRBD2. CDR1 and CDR2 from the germline V gene are SGHTA and FQGNSA. V lost 5 bases and J lost 6; bases outside the gene matches: 7. The CDR3 has 13 residues. The CDR3 DNA is TGTGCCAGCAGCCAAAGGGGAGGGCTCGAGCAGTACTTC. Translated: CASSQRGGLEQYF.

This clone was picked up one time. The J gene is TRBJ2-7, the V gene TRBV4-3, with D perhaps TRBD2 (8 bases). There are 17 residues in the CDR3. Germline V gene lookup returns CDR1 LGHNA and CDR2 YSLEER. Trimming shortened V by 0 bases and J by 2 bases, and 17 bases separated the two germline ends. CDR3: CASSQDRGGTETYEQYF. The CDR3 DNA follows: TGCGCCAGCAGCCAAGATCGGGGGGGGACAGAGACCTACGAGCAGTACTTC.

This chain links TRBV29-1 with TRBJ2-7, with D perhaps TRBD2 (5 bases). V was cut by 2 bases and J by 2 bases, with 19 bases left in between. The CDR3 consists of 16 residues. Germline loops: CDR1 SQVTM, CDR2 ANQGSEA. The CDR3 region is CSVEFAQSGLTYEQYF. The CDR3 DNA reads TGCAGCGTTGAATTCGCCCAAAGCGGACTGACCTACGAGCAGTACTTC.

The chain carries TRBV7-9 and TRBJ2-1; D is unresolved. Germline lookup yields CDR1 SEHNR and CDR2 FQNEAQ (reference sequence). V shed 0 bases and J shed 4 bases, with 13 bases lying between them. The CDR3 totals 16 residues. CDR3 nucleotide sequence: TGTGCCAGCAGCTTAGCGCTCGGCCAGTTATACAATGAGCAGTTCTTC. Its translation is CASSLALGQLYNEQFF.

The chain combines TRBV5-1 with TRBJ2-1; D is undetermined. Germline lookup yields CDR1 SGHRS and CDR2 YFSETQ. Trimming removed 0 bases at V and 5 bases at J, with 6 bases between. This CDR3 has 13 amino acids. The CDR3 spells CASSLGTHNEQFF. For the CDR3, the DNA is TGCGCCAGCAGCTTGGGGACGCACAATGAGCAGTTCTTC.

The CDR3 region is CASSYSGGSMNTEAFF. As DNA, the CDR3 is TGTGCCAGCAGTTACTCCGGGGGATCGATGAACACTGAAGCTTTCTTT. The chain uses TRBV6-5 and TRBJ1-1; TRBD1 might be the D (5 bases). The germline CDR1 and CDR2 sequences are MNHEY and SVGAGI. The V gene lost 0 bases and the J gene lost 0 bases, with 11 bases spanning the gap. The CDR3 sequence is 16 residues long.

V and J are TRBV15 and TRBJ1-1; D remains unclear. V was shortened by 4 bases and J by 1 base, with 16 bases between the two germline ends. The germline CDR1 and CDR2 sequences are LNHNV and YYDKDF (reference sequence). This CDR3 contains 16 residues. CDR3: CATSTYGRITNTEAFF. The CDR3 DNA reads TGTGCCACCAGCACGTATGGAAGAATAACGAACACTGAAGCTTTCTTT.

V gene TRBV4-3 combines with J gene TRBJ2-3; 10 bases line up with TRBD2. Germline CDR1 reads LGHNA; CDR2 reads YSLEER. V dropped 4 bases and J dropped 0; count of bases not matched to a gene: 7. The CDR3 runs to 17 residues. The CDR3 nucleotides are TGCGCCAGCAGCCTGGGGACTAGCGTTTTAAGCACAGATACGCAGTATTTT. Protein sequence: CASSLGTSVLSTDTQYF.

J is TRBJ2-7 and V is TRBV5-1, with D unresolved. The CDR3 has 12 amino acids. Germline V CDR1 and CDR2: SGHRS, YFSETQ. Trimming left V 1 base short and J 5 bases short, with 7 bases between. CDR3 DNA sequence: TGCGCCAGCAGCTTGCGAGCTGACGAGCAGTACTTC. It codes for CASSLRADEQYF.

V is TRBV6-5 and J is TRBJ1-2, with no clear D. Trimming stripped 4 bases from V and 6 bases from J, with 9 bases between. The CDR3 is 12 amino acids. Per the germline V gene, CDR1 is MNHEY and CDR2 is SVGAGI. Here the CDR3 reads CASSWGENGYTF. The CDR3 DNA is TGTGCCAGCAGTTGGGGAGAGAATGGCTACACCTTC.

The chain employs TRBV7-2 and TRBJ1-6; D is ambiguous. V was clipped by 5 bases and J by 10 bases, with 15 bases between them. Looked up from germline, CDR1 is SGHTA and CDR2 is FQGNSA. The CDR3 loop spans 14 amino acids. The CDR3 loop is CASSLAPVGSPLHF. CDR3 in DNA: TGTGCCAGCAGCCTCGCCCCTGTTGGCTCACCCCTCCACTTT.

The chain recombines TRBV11-2 with TRBJ2-2; D is unresolved. Germline V lookup: CDR1 SGHAT, CDR2 FQNNGV. V lost 3 bases, J lost 4 bases, and 15 bases lay in between. This CDR3 has 16 amino acids. CDR3 sequence: CASSFTSGWFTGELFF. For the CDR3, the DNA is TGTGCCAGCAGCTTTACGTCTGGGTGGTTCACCGGGGAGCTGTTTTTT.

CDR3 sequence: CASSQAGTGVGNTIYF. For the CDR3, the DNA is TGTGCCAGCAGCCAAGCCGGGACAGGGGTAGGAAACACCATATATTTT. This chain uses TRBV3-1 (or the pseudogene TRBV3-2) with TRBJ1-3; 10 bases align to TRBD1. The V gene's germline CDR1 is LGHDT and CDR2 YNNKEL (reference sequence). The length of the CDR3 is 16 residues. Losses at the gene ends were 1 base for V and 4 bases for J; bases not matched to a gene: 4.

The J gene is TRBJ2-1, the V gene TRBV24-1; possible D gene TRBD2, 5 bases. Germline CDR1 and CDR2: KGHDR and SFDVKD. Trimming cost V 3 bases and J 8 bases, with 10 bases left between them. This CDR3 has 13 amino acids. In nucleotides, the CDR3 is TGTGCCACCAGTGATCCTGGACTTCATGAGCAGTTCTTC. It translates to CATSDPGLHEQFF.

The chain recombines TRBV27 with TRBJ1-1, with D hard to call. The CDR3 is 15 amino acids. V lost 2 bases, J lost 1 base, and 11 bases lay in between. The germline V gene encodes CDR1 MNHEY and CDR2 SMNVEV (reference sequence). Written as DNA, the CDR3 is TGTGCCAGCAGTTTAATGTGGGGTGGGAACACTGAAGCTTTCTTT. It codes for CASSLMWGGNTEAFF.

This clone has only a few counts. This chain links TRBV10-3 with TRBJ2-7; TRBD2 agrees at 10 bases. This CDR3 spans 15 amino acids. CDR1 and CDR2 (germline): ENHRY, SYGVKD. With 0 bases clipped from V and 10 bases from J, the junction kept 9 bases outside the gene matches. DNA for the CDR3: TGTGCCATCAGTGAGTCGTTTGCTAGCGGGAGCCAACAGTACTTC. It codes for CAISESFASGSQQYF.

The chain recombines TRBV10-3 with TRBJ2-3, with 10 bases identical to TRBD1. The CDR3 is 16 amino acids. Per the germline V gene, CDR1 is ENHRY and CDR2 is SYGVKD. V lost 6 bases to trimming and J lost 0 bases; unmatched junction nucleotides: 6. The CDR3 spells CAISRQGASSTDTQYF. The CDR3 coding sequence is TGTGCCATCAGCAGACAGGGGGCGTCTAGCACAGATACGCAGTATTTT.

The gene calls are TRBV30 and TRBJ2-1, with a weak D call TRBD2 (6 bases). Trimming stripped 5 bases from V and 6 bases from J, with 17 bases between. This CDR3 has 14 amino acids. Germline CDR1 and CDR2: GTSNPN and SVGIG (reference sequence). CDR3 DNA: TGTGCCTGGGGGCGGGACCCTAGGGTCAATGAGCAGTTCTTC. It is translated as CAWGRDPRVNEQFF.

This clone showed up just once. The genes are TRBV24-1 and TRBJ2-1, with 8 positions matching TRBD2. The germline gives CDR1 KGHDR, CDR2 SFDVKD. The CDR3 is 12 residues long. Unmatched junction bases numbered 3, after V lost 8 bases and J lost 7 bases. Here the CDR3 DNA reads TGTGCCACCATGGCTAGCGGGAATGAGCAGTTCTTC. Translated: CATMASGNEQFF.

The J gene is TRBJ2-1, the V gene TRBV12-3 or TRBV12-4; D possibly matches TRBD1 or TRBD2 (5 bases each). The length of the CDR3 is 13 residues. V lost 2 bases and J lost 6, with 8 bases in between. CDR3 sequence: CASSLIGGNEQFF. The CDR3 DNA reads TGTGCCAGCAGTTTAATTGGGGGCAATGAGCAGTTCTTC.

The J gene is TRBJ2-7, the V gene TRBV6-5, with 9 bases aligning to TRBD1. This CDR3 contains 16 residues. J was trimmed by 2 bases and V by 2 bases; bases with no gene match: 7. The V gene's germline CDR1 is MNHEY and CDR2 SVGAGI. The CDR3 DNA is TGTGCCAGCAGTTACGATCCACAGGGGGCAACCTACGAGCAGTACTTC. Amino acids: CASSYDPQGATYEQYF.

This chain joins TRBV3-1 (or the pseudogene TRBV3-2) and TRBJ1-2; TRBD1 agrees at 11 bases. The J segment lost 4 bases and the V segment lost 3 bases, leaving 7 bases of the junction unmatched. The CDR3 runs 16 residues. Germline V gene data show CDR1 as LGHDT and CDR2 as YNNKEL (reference sequence). The CDR3 region has the DNA TGTGCCAGCAGCCAGGGGGGGACAGGGGGAATCTATGGCTACACCTTC. Translating it yields CASSQGGTGGIYGYTF.

The V and J genes are TRBV15 and TRBJ2-7; 10 bases align to TRBD1. Per germline, CDR1 LNHNV and CDR2 YYDKDF (reference sequence). There are 16 residues in the CDR3. The junction had 9 bases not matched to a gene; V was cut back by 2 bases and J by 5 bases. CDR3 in amino acids: CATSRTNRDRGHEQYF. The CDR3 nucleotides read TGTGCCACCAGCAGAACTAACCGGGACAGGGGCCACGAGCAGTACTTC.

The chain employs TRBV28 and TRBJ1-1; a weak D match, TRBD1 (5 bases). Germline CDR1 reads MDHEN; CDR2 reads SYDVKM. This CDR3 is 14 amino acids long. V dropped 5 bases and J dropped 0 bases, with 10 bases sitting between them. CDR3 in DNA: TGTGCCAGCAGTCCGGGGACCATGAACACTGAAGCTTTCTTT. Translation gives CASSPGTMNTEAFF.

The V gene is TRBV12-3 or TRBV12-4, the J gene TRBJ1-2; D gene unclear. Trimming pared 5 bases from V and 5 bases from J, leaving 12 bases between. The CDR3 contains 13 residues. The CDR3 bases are TGTGCCAGCAGTCCATCAGACAAGTATGGCTACACCTTC. This gives the protein CASSPSDKYGYTF.